This T cell receptor (beta chain) was sequenced in a study of T cell repertoires in cytomegalovirus infection. Study as a whole: Public TCR beta signatures indicated both CMV infection and matching HLA type.

TCRdb reprocessed the reads with MiXCR, giving one entry per CDR3 protein. The table has 130,000 or so distinct CDR3 sequences, roughly 6.5% seen once. Per germline, CDR1 SGHTA and CDR2 FQGTGA. The CDR3 has 13 residues. The germline V and J ends were trimmed by 5 bases and 8 bases, with 15 bases remaining between them. Study results and limitations: There were carriers of CMV plus the relevant HLA, and cumulative public TCR beta family frequency identified them.

This clonotype was seen many times. Its antigen is as yet unknown. The sequence derives from a human donor in good health (CMV status not recorded). Some clones in this sample may be carry-over from other donors' samples. The sequencing input was PBMCs. The rearrangement uses TRBV7-3 and TRBJ1-2; D ambiguous. The CDR3: CASSPRPFEGYTF. The CDR3 bases are TGTGCCAGCAGCCCCCGTCCTTTCGAGGGCTACACCTTC.